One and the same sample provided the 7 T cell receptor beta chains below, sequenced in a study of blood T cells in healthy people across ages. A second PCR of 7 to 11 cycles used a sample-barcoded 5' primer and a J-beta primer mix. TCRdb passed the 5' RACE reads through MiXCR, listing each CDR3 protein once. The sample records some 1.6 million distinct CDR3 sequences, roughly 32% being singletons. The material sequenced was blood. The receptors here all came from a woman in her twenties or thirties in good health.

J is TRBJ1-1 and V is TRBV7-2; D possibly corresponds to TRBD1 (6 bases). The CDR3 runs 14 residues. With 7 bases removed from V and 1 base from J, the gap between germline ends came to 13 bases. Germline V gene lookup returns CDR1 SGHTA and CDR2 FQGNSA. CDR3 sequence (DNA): TGTGCCAGCATCCTTGGCAGGGGGAACACTGAAGCTTTCTTT. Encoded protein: CASILGRGNTEAFF.

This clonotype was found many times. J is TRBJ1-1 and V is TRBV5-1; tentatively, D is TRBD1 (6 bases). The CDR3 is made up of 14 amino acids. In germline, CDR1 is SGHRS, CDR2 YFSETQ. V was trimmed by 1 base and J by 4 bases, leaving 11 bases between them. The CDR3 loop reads CASSLQGTGTEAFF. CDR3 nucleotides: TGCGCCAGCAGCTTGCAGGGGACCGGCACTGAAGCTTTCTTT.

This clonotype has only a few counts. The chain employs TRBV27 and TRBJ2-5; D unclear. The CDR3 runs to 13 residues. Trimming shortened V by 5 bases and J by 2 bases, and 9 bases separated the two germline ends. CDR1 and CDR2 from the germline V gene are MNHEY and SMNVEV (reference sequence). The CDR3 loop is CASSKREQETQYF. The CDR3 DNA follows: TGTGCCAGCAGTAAAAGGGAACAAGAGACCCAGTACTTC.

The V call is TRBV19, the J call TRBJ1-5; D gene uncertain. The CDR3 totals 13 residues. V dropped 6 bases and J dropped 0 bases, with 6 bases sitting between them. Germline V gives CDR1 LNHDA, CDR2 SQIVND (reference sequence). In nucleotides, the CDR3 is TGTGCCAGTAGATACAATAGCAATCAGCCCCAGCATTTT. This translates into CASRYNSNQPQHF.

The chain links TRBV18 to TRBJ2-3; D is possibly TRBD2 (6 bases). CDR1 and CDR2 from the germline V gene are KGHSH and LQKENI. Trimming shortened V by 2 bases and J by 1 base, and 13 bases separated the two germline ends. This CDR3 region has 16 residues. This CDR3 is CASSPVEASGTDTQYF. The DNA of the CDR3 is TGTGCCAGCTCACCAGTTGAGGCTAGCGGCACAGATACGCAGTATTTT.

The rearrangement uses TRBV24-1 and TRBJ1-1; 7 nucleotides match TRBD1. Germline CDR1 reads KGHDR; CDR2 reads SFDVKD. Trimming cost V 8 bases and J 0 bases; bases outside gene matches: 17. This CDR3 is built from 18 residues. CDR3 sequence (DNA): TGTGCCACCAAAAAGGGACAGCGCGACCTCCCCCTGAACACTGAAGCTTTCTTT. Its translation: CATKKGQRDLPLNTEAFF.

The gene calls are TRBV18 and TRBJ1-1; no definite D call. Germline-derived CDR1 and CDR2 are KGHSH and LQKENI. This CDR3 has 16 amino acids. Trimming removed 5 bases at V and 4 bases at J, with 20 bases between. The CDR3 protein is CASSSSGVSGSTEAFF. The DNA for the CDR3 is TGTGCCAGCTCATCCTCAGGAGTATCGGGGAGCACTGAAGCTTTCTTT.